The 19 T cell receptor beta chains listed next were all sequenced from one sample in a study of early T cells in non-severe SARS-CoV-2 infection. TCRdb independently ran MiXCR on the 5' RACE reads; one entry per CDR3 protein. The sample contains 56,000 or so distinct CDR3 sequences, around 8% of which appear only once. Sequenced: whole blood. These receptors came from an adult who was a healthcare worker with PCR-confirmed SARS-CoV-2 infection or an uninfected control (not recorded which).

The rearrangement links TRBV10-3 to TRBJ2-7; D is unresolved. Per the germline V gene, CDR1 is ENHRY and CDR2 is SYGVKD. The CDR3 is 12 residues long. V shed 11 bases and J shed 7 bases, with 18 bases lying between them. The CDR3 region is CAAGSVWDEQYF. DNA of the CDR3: TGTGCCGCCGGATCCGTCTGGGATGAGCAGTACTTC.

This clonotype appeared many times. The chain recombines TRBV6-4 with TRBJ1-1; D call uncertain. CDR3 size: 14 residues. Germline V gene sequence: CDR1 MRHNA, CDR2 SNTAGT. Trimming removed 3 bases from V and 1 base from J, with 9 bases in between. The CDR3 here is CASSEGSENTEAFF. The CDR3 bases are TGTGCCAGCAGTGAGGGCTCGGAGAACACTGAAGCTTTCTTT.

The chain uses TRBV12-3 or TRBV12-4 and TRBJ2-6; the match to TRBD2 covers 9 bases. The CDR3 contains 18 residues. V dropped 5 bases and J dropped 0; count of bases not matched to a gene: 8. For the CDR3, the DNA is TGTGCCAGCAGTGCTAGCGGGGCAGGAATCTCTGGGGCCAACGTCCTGACTTTC. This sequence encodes CASSASGAGISGANVLTF.

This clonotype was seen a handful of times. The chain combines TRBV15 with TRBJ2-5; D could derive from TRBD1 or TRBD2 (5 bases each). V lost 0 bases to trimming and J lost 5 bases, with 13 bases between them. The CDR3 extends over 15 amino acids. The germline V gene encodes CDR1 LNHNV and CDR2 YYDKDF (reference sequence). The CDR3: CATSRDRGVAETQYF. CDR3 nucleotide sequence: TGTGCCACCAGCAGAGATAGAGGGGTAGCGGAGACCCAGTACTTC. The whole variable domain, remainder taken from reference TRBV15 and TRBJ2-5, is DAMVIQNPRYQVTQFGKPVTLSCSQTLNHNVMYWYQQKSSQAPKLLFHYYDKDFNNEADTPDNFQSRRPNTSFCFLDIRSPGLGDTAMYLCATSRDRGVAETQYFGPGTRLLVL.

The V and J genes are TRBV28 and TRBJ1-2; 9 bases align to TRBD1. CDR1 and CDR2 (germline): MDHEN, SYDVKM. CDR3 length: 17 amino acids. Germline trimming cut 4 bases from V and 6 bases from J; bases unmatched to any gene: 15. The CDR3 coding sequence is TGTGCCAGCAGTTCTCCCCCCGGGACAGGGTTTGGGAATGGCTACACCTTC. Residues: CASSSPPGTGFGNGYTF.

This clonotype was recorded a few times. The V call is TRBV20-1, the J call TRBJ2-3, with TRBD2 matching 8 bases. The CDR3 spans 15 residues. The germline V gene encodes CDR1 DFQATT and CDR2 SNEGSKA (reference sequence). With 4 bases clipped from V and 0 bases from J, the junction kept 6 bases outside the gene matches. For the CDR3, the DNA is TGCAGTGCTACCCGACTAGCGACTAGCACAGATACGCAGTATTTT. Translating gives CSATRLATSTDTQYF.

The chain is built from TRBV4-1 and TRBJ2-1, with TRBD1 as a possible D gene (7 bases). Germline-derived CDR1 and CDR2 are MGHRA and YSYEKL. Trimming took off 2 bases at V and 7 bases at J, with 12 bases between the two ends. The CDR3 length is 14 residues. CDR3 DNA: TGCGCCAGCAGCCAACCACAGGGGAGGAATGAGCAGTTCTTC. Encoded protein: CASSQPQGRNEQFF.

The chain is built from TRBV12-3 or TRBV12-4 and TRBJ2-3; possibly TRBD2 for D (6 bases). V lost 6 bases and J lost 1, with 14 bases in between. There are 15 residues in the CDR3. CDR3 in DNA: TGTGCCAGCAGGCGCCCGGGAGCCGGCACAGATACGCAGTATTTT. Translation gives CASRRPGAGTDTQYF.

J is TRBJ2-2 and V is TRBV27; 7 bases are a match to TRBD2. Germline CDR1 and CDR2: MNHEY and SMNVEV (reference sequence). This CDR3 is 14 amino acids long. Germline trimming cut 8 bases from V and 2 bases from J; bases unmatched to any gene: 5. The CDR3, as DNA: TGTGCCAGCGGCGCGGGGGAAAACACCGGGGAGCTGTTTTTT. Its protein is CASGAGENTGELFF.

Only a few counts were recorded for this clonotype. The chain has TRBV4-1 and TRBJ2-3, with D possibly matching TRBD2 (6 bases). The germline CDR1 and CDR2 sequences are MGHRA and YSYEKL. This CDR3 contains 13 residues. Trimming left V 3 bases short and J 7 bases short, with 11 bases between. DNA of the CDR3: TGCGCCAGCAGCCAGGGACTGTCAAATACGCAGTATTTT. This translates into CASSQGLSNTQYF.

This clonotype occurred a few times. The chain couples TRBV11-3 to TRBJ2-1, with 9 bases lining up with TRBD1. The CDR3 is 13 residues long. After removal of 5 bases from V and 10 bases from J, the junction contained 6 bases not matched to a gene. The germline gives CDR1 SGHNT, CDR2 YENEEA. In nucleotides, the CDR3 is TGTGCCAGCAGCGGGGACAGGGTGGGAGAGCAGTTCTTC. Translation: CASSGDRVGEQFF.

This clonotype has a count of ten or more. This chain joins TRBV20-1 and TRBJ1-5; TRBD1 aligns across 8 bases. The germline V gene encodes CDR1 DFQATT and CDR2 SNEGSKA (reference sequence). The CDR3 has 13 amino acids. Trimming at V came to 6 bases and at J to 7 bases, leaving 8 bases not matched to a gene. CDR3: CSAVDRGSQPQHF. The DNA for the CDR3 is TGCAGTGCGGTAGACAGGGGATCCCAGCCCCAGCATTTT.

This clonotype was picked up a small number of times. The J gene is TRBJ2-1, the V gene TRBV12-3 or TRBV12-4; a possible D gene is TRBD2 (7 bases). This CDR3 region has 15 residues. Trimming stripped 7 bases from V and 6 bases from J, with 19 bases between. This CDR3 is CASTLRGRALNEQFF. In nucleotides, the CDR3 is TGTGCCAGCACCCTAAGGGGGAGGGCCCTCAATGAGCAGTTCTTC.

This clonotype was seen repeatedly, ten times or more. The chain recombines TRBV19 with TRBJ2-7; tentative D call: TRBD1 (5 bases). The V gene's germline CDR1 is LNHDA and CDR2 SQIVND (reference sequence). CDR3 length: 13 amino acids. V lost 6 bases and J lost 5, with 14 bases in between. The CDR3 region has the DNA TGTGCCAGTAGGTTGACAGCTACGAACGAGCAGTACTTC. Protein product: CASRLTATNEQYF.

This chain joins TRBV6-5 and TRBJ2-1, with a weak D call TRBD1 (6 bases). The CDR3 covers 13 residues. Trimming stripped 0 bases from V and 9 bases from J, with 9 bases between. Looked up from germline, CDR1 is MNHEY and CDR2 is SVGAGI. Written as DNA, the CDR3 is TGTGCCAGCAGTTACTCGACAGGTAGTGAGCAGTTCTTC. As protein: CASSYSTGSEQFF.

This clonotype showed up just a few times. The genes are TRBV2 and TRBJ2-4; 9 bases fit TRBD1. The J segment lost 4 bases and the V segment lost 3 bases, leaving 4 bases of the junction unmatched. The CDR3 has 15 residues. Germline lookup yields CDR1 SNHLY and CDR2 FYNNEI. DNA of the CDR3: TGTGCCAGCAGTGACCGGGACAGGGTTAAAAACATTCAGTACTTC. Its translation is CASSDRDRVKNIQYF.

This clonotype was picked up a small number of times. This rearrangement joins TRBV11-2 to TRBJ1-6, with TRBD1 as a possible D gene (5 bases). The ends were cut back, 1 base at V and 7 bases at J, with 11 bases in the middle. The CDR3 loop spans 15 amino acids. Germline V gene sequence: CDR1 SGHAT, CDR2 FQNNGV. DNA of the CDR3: TGTGCCAGCAGCTTAGTGGGGCAGGGCAATTCACCCCTCCACTTT. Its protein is CASSLVGQGNSPLHF.

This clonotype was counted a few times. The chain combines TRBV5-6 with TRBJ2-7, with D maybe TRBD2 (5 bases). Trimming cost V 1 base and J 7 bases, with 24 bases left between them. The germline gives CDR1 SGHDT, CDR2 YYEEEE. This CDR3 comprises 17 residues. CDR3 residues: CASSLRSFRLPRREQYF. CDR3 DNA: TGTGCCAGCAGCTTGAGAAGTTTTAGACTCCCAAGGAGGGAGCAGTACTTC.

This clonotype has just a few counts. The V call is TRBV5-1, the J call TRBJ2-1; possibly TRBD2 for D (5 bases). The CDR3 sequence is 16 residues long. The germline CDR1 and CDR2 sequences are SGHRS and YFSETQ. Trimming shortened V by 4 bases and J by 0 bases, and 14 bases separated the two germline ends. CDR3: CASSRLGVSSYNEQFF. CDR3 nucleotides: TGCGCCAGCAGCCGGCTCGGGGTGAGCTCCTACAATGAGCAGTTCTTC. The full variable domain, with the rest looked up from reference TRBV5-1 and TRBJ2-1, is KAGVTQTPRYLIKTRGQQVTLSCSPISGHRSVSWYQQTPGQGLQFLFEYFSETQRNKGNFPGRFSGRQFSNSRSEMNVSTLELGDSALYLCASSRLGVSSYNEQFFGPGTRLTVL.